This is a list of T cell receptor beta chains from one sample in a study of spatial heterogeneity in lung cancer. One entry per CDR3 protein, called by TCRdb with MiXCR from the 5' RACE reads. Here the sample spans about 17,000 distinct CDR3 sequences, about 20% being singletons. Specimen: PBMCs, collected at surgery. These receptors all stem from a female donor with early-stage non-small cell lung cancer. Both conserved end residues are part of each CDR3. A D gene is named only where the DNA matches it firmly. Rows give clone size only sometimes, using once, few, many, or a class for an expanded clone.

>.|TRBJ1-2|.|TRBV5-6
TGTGCCAGCAGCTTTAACTTCCCTAACTATGGCTACACCTTC
CASSFNFPNYGYTF
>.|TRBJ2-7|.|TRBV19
TGTGCCAGGGGGCGACATGATTCCTACGAGCAGTACTTC
CARGRHDSYEQYF
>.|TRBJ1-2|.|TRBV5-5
TGTGCCAGCAGTCGTGGGACGGGAAACTATGGCTACACCTTC
CASSRGTGNYGYTF
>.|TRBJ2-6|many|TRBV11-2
TGTGCCAGCAGCTGGACAGCCGGGACTGGGGCCAACGTCCTGACTTTC
CASSWTAGTGANVLTF
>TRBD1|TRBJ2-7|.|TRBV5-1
TGCGCCAGCAGCTCAAAGACAGGGCCTACGGAGCAGTACTTC
CASSSKTGPTEQYF
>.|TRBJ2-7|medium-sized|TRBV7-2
TGTGCCAGCAGCCCCTCAGGGGCCAGCTCCTACGAGCAGTACTTC
CASSPSGASSYEQYF
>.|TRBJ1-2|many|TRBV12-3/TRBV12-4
TGTGCCAGCAGTTTAACAGGCCCACTTAGCTATGGCTACACCTTC
CASSLTGPLSYGYTF
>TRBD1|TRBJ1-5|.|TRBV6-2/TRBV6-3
TGTGCCAGCAGTCCAGGGGGTGGCAATCAGCCCCAGCATTTT
CASSPGGGNQPQHF
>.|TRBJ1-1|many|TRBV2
TGTGCCAGCAGCCCAGAAACTAAAGCTTTCTTT
CASSPETKAFF
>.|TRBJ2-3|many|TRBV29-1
TGCAGCGTTGAAGAGGCCGGGACCAGCCACGGGGGTACGCAGTATTTT
CSVEEAGTSHGGTQYF
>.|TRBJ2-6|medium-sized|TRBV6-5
TGTGCCAGCAGTAAACGCTCTGGGGCCAACGTCCTGACTTTC
CASSKRSGANVLTF
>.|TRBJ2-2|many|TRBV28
TGTGCCAGCAGTTTCTTGTTGGGTGAGCTGTTTTTT
CASSFLLGELFF
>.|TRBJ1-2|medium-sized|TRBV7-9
TGTGCCAGCAGCTTAGGTTGGCAGGGATCAGAAGGCTACACCTTC
CASSLGWQGSEGYTF
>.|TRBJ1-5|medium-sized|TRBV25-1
TGTGCCAGCAGTGGCGGAGGGTCCCTCAATCAGCCCCAGCATTTT
CASSGGGSLNQPQHF
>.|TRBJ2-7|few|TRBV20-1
TGCAGTGCTTCCGACTCCTACGAGCAGTACTTC
CSASDSYEQYF
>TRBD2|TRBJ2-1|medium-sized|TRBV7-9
TGTGCCAGCAGCTCGCTAGCGGACCCTACGAATGAGCAGTTCTTC
CASSSLADPTNEQFF
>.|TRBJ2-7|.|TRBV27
TGTGCCAGCAAAGGCAGGGTGTACGAGCAGTACTTC
CASKGRVYEQYF
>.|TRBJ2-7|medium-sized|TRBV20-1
TGCAGTGCTCCTCCGGGACACGGATTTGATGAGCAGTACTTC
CSAPPGHGFDEQYF
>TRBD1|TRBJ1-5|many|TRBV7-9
TGTGCCAGCAGCCCCCAGGGGGGGGCTGGTCAGCCCCAGCATTTT
CASSPQGGAGQPQHF
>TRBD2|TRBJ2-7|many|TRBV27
TGTGCCAGCAGTTTCCGCGGGAGTACTGGCGAGCAGTACTTC
CASSFRGSTGEQYF
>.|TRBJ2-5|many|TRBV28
TGTGCCAGCAGTTTAAGGGGGGACCAAGAGACCCAGTACTTC
CASSLRGDQETQYF
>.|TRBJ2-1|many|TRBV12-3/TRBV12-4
TGTGCCAGCAGTCGTGTTCAGGGCTCCTACAATGAGCAGTTCTTC
CASSRVQGSYNEQFF
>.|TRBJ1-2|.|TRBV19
TGTGCCAGTAGGCGGACAGCTAACTATGGCTACACCTTC
CASRRTANYGYTF
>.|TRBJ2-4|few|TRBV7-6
TGTGCCAGCAGTCCCGGGCTGGGGGCCGGAGCCAAAAACATTCAGTACTTC
CASSPGLGAGAKNIQYF
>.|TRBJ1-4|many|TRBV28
TGTGCCAGCAGTTTGGGGGGCGAGTATGAAAAACTGTTTTTT
CASSLGGEYEKLFF
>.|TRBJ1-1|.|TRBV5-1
TGCGCCAGCAGCTTGGGACTAGGCACTGAAGCTTTCTTT
CASSLGLGTEAFF
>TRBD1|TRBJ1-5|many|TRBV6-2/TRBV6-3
TGTGCCAGCAGTCCCGGGACAGGCCCTAGCAATCAGCCCCAGCATTTT
CASSPGTGPSNQPQHF
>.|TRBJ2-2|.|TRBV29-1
TGCAGCGTTGAAAAAAACACCGGGGAGCTGTTTTTT
CSVEKNTGELFF
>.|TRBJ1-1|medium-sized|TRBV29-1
TGCAGCGTTGAGCGGAGGGGAGGCATCACTGAAGCTTTCTTT
CSVERRGGITEAFF
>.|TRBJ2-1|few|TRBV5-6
TGTGCCAGCAGCTTGAGGGAGCGTTTAGGGTTCTTC
CASSLRERLGFF
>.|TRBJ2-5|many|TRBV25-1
TGTGCCAGCAGTGAAGACAGTTTTGGACAGATGCAAGAGACCCAGTACTTC
CASSEDSFGQMQETQYF
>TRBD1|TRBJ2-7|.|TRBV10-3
TGTGCCATCAGCGTGGGACAGGGTAGATCCGAGCAGTACTTC
CAISVGQGRSEQYF
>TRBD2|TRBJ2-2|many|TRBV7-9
TGTGCCAGCAGCGAGCGGGCCAGCGGGAGGGGATTGGAGGAGCTGTTTTTT
CASSERASGRGLEELFF
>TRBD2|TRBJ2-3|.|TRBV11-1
TGTGCCAGCAGCTTATCTAGCGGGAGGACAGATACGCAGTATTTT
CASSLSSGRTDTQYF
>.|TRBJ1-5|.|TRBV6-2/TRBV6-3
TGTGCCAGCAGTTACTCGATTCAGCCCCAGCATTTT
CASSYSIQPQHF
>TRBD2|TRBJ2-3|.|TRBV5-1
TGCGCCAGCAGCCACGGAGCGGGGGGTTCAGATACGCAGTATTTT
CASSHGAGGSDTQYF
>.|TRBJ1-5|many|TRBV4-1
TGCGCCAGCAGCCAACGTGGGGCAGGGCGCATCCAGCCCCAGCATTTT
CASSQRGAGRIQPQHF
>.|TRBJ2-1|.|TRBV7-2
TGTGCCAGCAGCCCAGTCGTAGGTCAGAACAATGAGCAGTTCTTC
CASSPVVGQNNEQFF
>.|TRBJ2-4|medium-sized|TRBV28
TGTGCCAGCAGTTTTCGAGGGGCCAAAAACATTCAGTACTTC
CASSFRGAKNIQYF
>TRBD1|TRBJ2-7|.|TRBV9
TGTGCCAGCAGCGGGGACAGCTACGAGCAGTACTTC
CASSGDSYEQYF
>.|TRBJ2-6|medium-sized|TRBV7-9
TGTGCCAGCAGCTTTACAGCCAACAGCTCTGGGGCCAACGTCCTGACTTTC
CASSFTANSSGANVLTF
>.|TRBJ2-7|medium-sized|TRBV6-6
TGTGCCAGCAGTTCCCCCGCGGGACACCACCGCTACGAGCAGTACTTC
CASSSPAGHHRYEQYF
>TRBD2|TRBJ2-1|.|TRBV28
TGTGCCAGCAGTTTACAACTAGCGGGGAATGAAGAGTTCTTC
CASSLQLAGNEEFF
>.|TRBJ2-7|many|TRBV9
TGTGCCAGCAGCTTCAGCCCCAGGACCTACGAGCAGTACTTC
CASSFSPRTYEQYF
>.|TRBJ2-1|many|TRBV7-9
TGTGCCAGCAGCGTGACCAATAATGAGCAGTTCTTC
CASSVTNNEQFF
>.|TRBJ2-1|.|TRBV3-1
TGTGCCAGCAGCCTCGATACTGACTCCTACAATGAGCAGTTCTTC
CASSLDTDSYNEQFF
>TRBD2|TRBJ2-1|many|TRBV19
TGTGCCAGTAGTATCGCTAGCGGGACGTCCTACAATGAGCAGTTCTTC
CASSIASGTSYNEQFF
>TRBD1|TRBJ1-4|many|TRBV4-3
TGCGCCAGCAGCCCTGGGACAGCGAATGAAAAACTGTTTTTT
CASSPGTANEKLFF
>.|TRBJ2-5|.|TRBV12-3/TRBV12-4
TGTGCCAGCAGTACCGGGCGGAAAGAGACCCAGTACTTC
CASSTGRKETQYF
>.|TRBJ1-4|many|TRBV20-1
TGCAGTGCTAGGGCCAGCAAAGAAAAACTGTTTTTT
CSARASKEKLFF